The TCR beta chain described here comes from a study of CD8 T cells in Susac syndrome. Reverse transcription used about 0.45 to 1 ug RNA and random hexamers. One entry per CDR3 protein, called by TCRdb with MiXCR from the immunoSEQ multiplex PCR reads. Counted here are about 81,000 distinct CDR3 sequences, 94% occurring once; the ten biggest clones make up approximately 0.9%. Sequencing was carried out using CD8+ T cells from PBMCs. This TCR was recovered from a human donor with Susac syndrome.

The chain's CDR3 is CASSVGAEPPSGQYF. The CDR3, as DNA: TGTGCCAGCAGTGTTGGGGCCGAGCCCCCAAGCGGGCAGTATTTT. This chain links TRBV6-4 with TRBJ2-3; D is perhaps TRBD1 or TRBD2 (5 bases each). The germline V gene encodes CDR1 MRHNA and CDR2 SNTAGT. The CDR3 extends over 15 amino acids. Trimming cost V 4 bases and J 11 bases, with 22 bases left between them.